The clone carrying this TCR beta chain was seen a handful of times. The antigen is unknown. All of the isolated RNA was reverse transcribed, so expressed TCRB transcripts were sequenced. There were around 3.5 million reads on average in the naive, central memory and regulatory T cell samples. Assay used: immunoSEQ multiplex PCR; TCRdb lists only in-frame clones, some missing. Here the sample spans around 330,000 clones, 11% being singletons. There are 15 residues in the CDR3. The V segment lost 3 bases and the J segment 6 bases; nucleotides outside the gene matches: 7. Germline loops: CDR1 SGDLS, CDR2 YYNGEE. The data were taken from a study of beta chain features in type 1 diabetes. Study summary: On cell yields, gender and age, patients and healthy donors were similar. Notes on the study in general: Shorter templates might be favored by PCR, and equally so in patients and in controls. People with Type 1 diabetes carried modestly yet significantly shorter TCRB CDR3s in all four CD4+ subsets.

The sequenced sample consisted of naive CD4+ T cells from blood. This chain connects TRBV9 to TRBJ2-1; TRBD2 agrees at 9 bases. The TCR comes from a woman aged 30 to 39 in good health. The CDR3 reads CASSADSGRTNEQFF. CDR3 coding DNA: TGTGCCAGCAGCGCCGATAGCGGGAGAACCAATGAGCAGTTCTTC.